These T cell receptor beta chains were read from a single sample in a study of shared clonotypes between healthy human individuals. TCRdb keeps only in-frame clones here, not all; method: immunoSEQ multiplex PCR. The table has more than 2 million clones, approximately 92% seen once. Sequencing input: naive CD8+ T cells from PBMCs. The receptors were gathered from a man aged 18-30 years in good health. Some clones in this sample may be carry-over from other donors' samples. Each CDR3 is given with its conserved first and last residue. D genes are given only for firm matches. The size entry is marked missing in some rows and otherwise reads once, few, many or a size class.

abundance	v_gene	j_gene	d_gene	len	CDR3aa	CDR3nt
NA	TRBV6-5	TRBJ2-7	NA	15	CASSPWVAAAYEQYF	TGTGCCAGCAGTCCCTGGGTGGCGGCAGCCTACGAGCAGTACTTC
NA	TRBV10-3	TRBJ2-1	TRBD2	17	CAISPSKGQREAHEQFF	TGTGCCATCAGTCCCTCCAAGGGCCAGCGGGAAGCCCATGAGCAGTTCTTC
NA	TRBV28	TRBJ1-1	TRBD1	18	CASSLDLTLQGKGTEAFF	TGTGCCAGCAGTTTAGATCTAACTCTACAGGGGAAAGGCACTGAAGCTTTCTTT
NA	TRBV29-1	TRBJ1-1	NA	12	CSVRQMNTEAFF	TGCAGCGTCCGGCAGATGAACACTGAAGCTTTCTTT
NA	TRBV27	TRBJ1-2	NA	15	CASSPRGAGVHGYTF	TGTGCCAGCAGTCCACGCGGAGCGGGGGTCCATGGCTACACCTTC
NA	TRBV7-9	TRBJ1-2	NA	16	CASSPPRERSTYGYTF	TGTGCCAGCAGCCCCCCCCGAGAGCGATCGACTTATGGCTACACCTTC
once	TRBV7-6	TRBJ2-7	NA	13	CASSLEKGYEQYF	TGTGCCAGCAGCTTAGAGAAAGGGTACGAGCAGTACTTC
once	TRBV11-2	TRBJ2-5	TRBD2	16	CASSGGLAGEGETQYF	TGTGCCAGCAGCGGAGGACTAGCGGGAGAGGGTGAGACCCAGTACTTC
NA	TRBV10-1	TRBJ2-7	TRBD2	16	CASRDRLAGFGYEQYF	TGCGCCAGCAGGGATAGACTAGCGGGGTTTGGCTACGAGCAGTACTTC
NA	TRBV4-1	TRBJ1-2	NA	16	CASSQAANYSNYGYTF	TGCGCCAGCAGCCAAGCAGCGAATTATAGCAACTATGGCTACACCTTC
once	TRBV7-6	TRBJ2-7	NA	14	CASSHRTGNYEQYF	TGTGCCAGCAGCCATCGGACTGGCAACTACGAGCAGTACTTC
NA	TRBV29-1	TRBJ1-5	NA	13	CSVESGRGQPQHF	TGCAGCGTTGAATCGGGAAGGGGCCAGCCCCAGCATTTT
NA	TRBV29-1	TRBJ2-1	NA	16	CSAAGRSSGWTHEQFF	TGCAGCGCTGCGGGTCGGTCCAGCGGGTGGACCCATGAGCAGTTCTTC
NA	TRBV9	TRBJ1-5	NA	13	CASSVADQQPQHF	TGTGCCAGCAGCGTAGCGGATCAACAGCCCCAGCATTTT
NA	TRBV21-1	TRBJ1-1	NA	17	CASSKPPRGVRNTEAFF	TGTGCCAGCAGCAAACCGCCCAGGGGGGTCCGAAACACTGAAGCTTTCTTT
NA	TRBV28	TRBJ2-7	TRBD1	14	CASSIGTGGYEQYF	TGTGCCAGCAGTATCGGGACAGGGGGTTACGAGCAGTACTTC
once	TRBV5-1	TRBJ2-2	NA	19	CASSLETPPREANTGELFF	TGCGCCAGCAGCTTGGAAACGCCCCCCAGGGAAGCGAACACCGGGGAGCTGTTTTTT
NA	TRBV28	TRBJ2-7	TRBD1	13	CASRPGQGYEQYF	TGTGCCAGCAGACCGGGACAGGGGTACGAGCAGTACTTC
NA	TRBV4-1	TRBJ2-5	NA	13	CASSQDRRETQYF	TGCGCCAGCAGCCAAGATCGTCGGGAGACCCAGTACTTC
NA	TRBV27	TRBJ2-1	TRBD2	14	CASSRLAGVREQFF	TGTGCCAGCAGCAGGCTGGCGGGAGTGCGCGAGCAGTTCTTC
NA	TRBV27	TRBJ2-5	NA	15	CASSLTLGYQETQYF	TGTGCCAGCAGTTTGACCCTAGGGTACCAAGAGACCCAGTACTTC
NA	TRBV29-1	TRBJ1-1	NA	13	CSVHGGMNTEAFF	TGCAGCGTGCACGGGGGTATGAACACTGAAGCTTTCTTT
NA	TRBV29-1	TRBJ2-2	TRBD1	15	CSVIKRQGNTGELFF	TGCAGCGTTATTAAACGACAGGGGAACACCGGGGAGCTGTTTTTT
NA	TRBV7-6	TRBJ1-5	NA	14	CASSLSGVGQPQHF	TGTGCCAGCAGCTTATCAGGGGTTGGACAGCCCCAGCATTTT
NA	TRBV7-9	TRBJ1-1	NA	18	CASSSLGTSGPANTEAFF	TGTGCCAGCAGCTCCCTCGGGACAAGTGGCCCGGCGAACACTGAAGCTTTCTTT
NA	TRBV7-9	TRBJ2-1	NA	14	CASSLRRIYNEQFF	TGTGCCAGCAGCTTGAGGCGGATCTACAATGAGCAGTTCTTC
once	TRBV5-4	TRBJ2-7	NA	12	CASSLDGYEQYF	TGTGCCAGCAGCTTGGATGGTTACGAGCAGTACTTC
NA	TRBV28	TRBJ1-1	NA	19	CASSLSPGALTRGGTEAFF	TGTGCCAGCAGTTTATCTCCGGGGGCCCTTACCCGGGGAGGCACTGAAGCTTTCTTT
NA	TRBV4-3	TRBJ2-7	NA	15	CASSQGAGESYEQYF	TGCGCCAGCAGCCAAGGGGCAGGTGAATCCTACGAGCAGTACTTC
NA	TRBV10-2	TRBJ2-7	TRBD1	13	CASSRGQGYEQYF	TGCGCCAGCAGCCGGGGACAGGGCTACGAGCAGTACTTC
NA	TRBV9	TRBJ2-7	TRBD1	14	CASSPRTGGLEQYF	TGTGCCAGCAGCCCAAGGACAGGGGGCCTCGAGCAGTACTTC
NA	TRBV5-3	TRBJ2-7	NA	16	CARSFTLGPHSYEQYF	TGTGCCAGAAGCTTCACGTTGGGACCACACTCCTACGAGCAGTACTTC
NA	TRBV27	TRBJ1-5	TRBD1	15	CASSSPGGGNQPQHF	TGTGCCAGCAGTTCTCCAGGGGGTGGCAATCAGCCCCAGCATTTT
NA	TRBV4-1	TRBJ2-7	NA	13	CASSQERGSEQYF	TGCGCCAGCAGCCAAGAGAGGGGAAGCGAGCAGTACTTC
NA	TRBV25-1	TRBJ1-5	TRBD1	15	CASSERQGGNQPQHF	TGTGCCAGCAGTGAGCGACAGGGAGGCAATCAGCCCCAGCATTTT
NA	TRBV10-1	TRBJ2-7	NA	13	CASSEESTYEQYF	TGCGCCAGCAGCGAGGAATCCACCTACGAGCAGTACTTC
NA	TRBV7-9	TRBJ1-2	NA	13	CASSSGRDYGYTF	TGTGCCAGCAGCTCGGGTCGGGATTATGGCTACACCTTC
NA	TRBV27	TRBJ2-2	NA	14	CASSSRTETGELFF	TGTGCCAGCAGTTCCAGGACAGAAACCGGGGAGCTGTTTTTT
NA	TRBV6-1	TRBJ1-1	TRBD1	17	CASSEVTGGIMNTEAFF	TGTGCCAGCAGTGAAGTTACAGGGGGAATCATGAACACTGAAGCTTTCTTT
NA	TRBV2	TRBJ2-3	TRBD1	15	CASSETGTGTDTQYF	TGTGCCAGCAGTGAAACAGGGACAGGCACAGATACGCAGTATTTT
NA	TRBV5-1	TRBJ2-1	NA	14	CASSPPLQNNEQFF	TGCGCCAGCAGCCCCCCTTTACAGAACAATGAGCAGTTCTTC
NA	TRBV15	TRBJ2-7	NA	14	CATSRSTESYEQYF	TGTGCCACCAGCAGATCGACGGAGTCCTACGAGCAGTACTTC
NA	TRBV29-1	TRBJ2-6	TRBD1	17	CSVATGQEFSGANVLTF	TGCAGCGTGGCTACGGGACAGGAGTTCTCTGGGGCCAACGTCCTGACTTTC
NA	TRBV5-1	TRBJ2-5	NA	13	CASKPAFQETQYF	TGCGCCAGCAAACCAGCGTTCCAAGAGACCCAGTACTTC
NA	TRBV5-1	TRBJ2-7	TRBD1	15	CASSSVRDSSYEQYF	TGCGCCAGCAGCTCCGTCCGGGACAGCTCCTACGAGCAGTACTTC
NA	TRBV30	TRBJ2-3	NA	16	CAWSVGVNGAQDTQYF	TGTGCCTGGAGTGTGGGGGTAAATGGGGCACAAGATACGCAGTATTTT
NA	TRBV7-9	TRBJ2-1	TRBD2	14	CASSPGTRGNEQFF	TGTGCCAGCAGCCCAGGGACTAGGGGCAATGAGCAGTTCTTC
NA	TRBV14	TRBJ1-1	NA	14	CASSQEVGRAEAFF	TGTGCCAGCAGCCAAGAGGTGGGAAGGGCTGAAGCTTTCTTT
NA	TRBV5-1	TRBJ2-2	NA	14	CASSLVANTGELFF	TGCGCCAGCAGCTTGGTTGCCAACACCGGGGAGCTGTTTTTT
NA	TRBV4-3	TRBJ2-1	TRBD2	19	CASSQGAVQLAGVGNEQFF	TGCGCCAGCAGCCAAGGCGCCGTACAGCTAGCGGGAGTAGGGAATGAGCAGTTCTTC
NA	TRBV25-1	TRBJ2-1	NA	14	CASSGGSPYNEQFF	TGTGCCAGCAGCGGGGGTTCGCCCTACAATGAGCAGTTCTTC
NA	TRBV6-5	TRBJ1-2	NA	14	CASSFSGEDYGYTF	TGTGCCAGCAGTTTTTCGGGGGAGGACTATGGCTACACCTTC
NA	TRBV9	TRBJ2-1	TRBD2	14	CASATSGGYNEQFF	TGTGCCAGCGCGACTAGCGGGGGATACAATGAGCAGTTCTTC
NA	TRBV6-1	TRBJ1-4	NA	12	CASSNINEKLFF	TGTGCCAGCAGCAACATTAATGAAAAACTGTTTTTT